This T cell receptor (beta chain) was sequenced for a study of cytomegalovirus exposure and HLA in healthy donors. Findings of the study overall: Rare TCR sequences predominated, though certain public TCRs were found in many donors.

The CDR3 is made up of 14 amino acids. With 3 bases removed from V and 7 bases from J, the gap between germline ends came to 13 bases. Germline V gives CDR1 MDHEN, CDR2 SYDVKM. This clone was seen only a few times. Its target is not known. The protocol was immunoSEQ multiplex PCR, while the TCRdb copy is restricted to in-frame clones and leaves out a portion. The table lists about 360,000 clones, 75% to 90% of them singletons. This clonotype was sampled from a woman aged 18-35 years in good health and CMV-seronegative. The chain carries TRBV28 and TRBJ1-5; D unresolved. Sequenced: PBMCs. The DNA of the CDR3 is TGTGCCAGCAGTTTGGGGAGGACCAGGCAGCCCCAGCATTTT. It is translated as CASSLGRTRQPQHF.